The present T cell receptor beta chain was sequenced within a study of blood T cell repertoires in COVID-19. Study-wide background: PBMCs, B-cell-depleted T cells, or T cells were the source of the cDNA or gDNA that made up the material.

Original methodology: Reference gene primer amplification gave nucleated cell count estimates. Method: immunoSEQ multiplex PCR; TCRdb's copy keeps in-frame clones and lacks some. V and J calls and clone size are those listed in that table; D and trimming were worked out from the DNA. The sample lists approximately 190,000 clones; 75% to 90% were seen once. This clone showed up just a few times. The CDR3 loop spans 11 amino acids. Trimming took 6 bases from V and 2 from J, leaving 4 bases between them. The sequenced sample was peripheral blood. The sequence came from a man between 65 and 80 years old with active or convalescent COVID-19. The genes are TRBV12-3 or TRBV12-4 and TRBJ1-1; D gene unclear. The CDR3 is CASSINTEAFF. The DNA for the CDR3 is TGTGCCAGCAGCATTAACACTGAAGCTTTCTTT.